The clone carrying this T cell receptor (beta chain) has at least ten counts. These data belong to a study of human T cells and chemical hapten exposure. The time point: pre-sensitization, week 0. Treatment denoted: therapeutic diphenylcyclopropenone sensitization with weekly scalp DPC. TCRdb reanalysed the RACE reads using MiXCR and keeps one entry per CDR3 protein. This sample has around 300,000 distinct CDR3 sequences, with 5% to 6.5% found just once. J lost 5 bases, V lost 1 base, and 4 bases had no gene match. The germline V gene has CDR1 LGHDT and CDR2 YNNKEL (reference sequence). The CDR3 has 16 amino acids.

The sequence was obtained from a woman aged 18-29 years with alopecia areata. Some clones in this sample may be carry-over from other donors' samples. The chain employs TRBV3-1 and TRBJ2-1; 11 nucleotides align to TRBD2. The sequences come from whole blood, collected in connection with sensitization to the hapten diphenylcyclopropenone (DPC). The CDR3 loop is CASSQVWTSGHNEQFF. In DNA, the CDR3 is TGTGCCAGCAGCCAAGTCTGGACTAGCGGGCACAATGAGCAGTTCTTC.